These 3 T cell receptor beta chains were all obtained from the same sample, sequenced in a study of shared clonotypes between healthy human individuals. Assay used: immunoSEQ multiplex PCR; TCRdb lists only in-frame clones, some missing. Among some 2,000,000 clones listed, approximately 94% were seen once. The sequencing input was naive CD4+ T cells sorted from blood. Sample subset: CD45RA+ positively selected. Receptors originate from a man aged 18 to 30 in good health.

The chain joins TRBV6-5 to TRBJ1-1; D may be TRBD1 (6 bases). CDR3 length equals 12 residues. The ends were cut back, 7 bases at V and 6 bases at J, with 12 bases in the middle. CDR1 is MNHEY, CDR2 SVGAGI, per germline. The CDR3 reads CASIDRTPEAFF. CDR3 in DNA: TGTGCCAGCATCGACAGGACCCCTGAAGCTTTCTTT.

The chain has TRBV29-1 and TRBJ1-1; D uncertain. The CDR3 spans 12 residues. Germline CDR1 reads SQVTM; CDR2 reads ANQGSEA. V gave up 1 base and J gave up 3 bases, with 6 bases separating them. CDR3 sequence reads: CSVEVGYTEAFF. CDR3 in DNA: TGCAGCGTTGAAGTTGGGTACACTGAAGCTTTCTTT.

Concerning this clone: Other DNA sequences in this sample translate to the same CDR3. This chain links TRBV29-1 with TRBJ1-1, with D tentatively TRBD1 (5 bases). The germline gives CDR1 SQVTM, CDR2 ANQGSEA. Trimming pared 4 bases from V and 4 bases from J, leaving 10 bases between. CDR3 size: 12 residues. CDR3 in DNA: TGCAGCGTTGCAGGGCGATTCACTGAAGCTTTCTTT. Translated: CSVAGRFTEAFF.